Listed below are T cell receptor beta chains from one sample, sequenced in a study of cytomegalovirus exposure and HLA in healthy donors. Assay: immunoSEQ multiplex PCR; the TCRdb copy retains only in-frame clones and omits some. The data show over 100,000 clones, with roughly 70% seen just once and around 6.6% held by the top ten. Sequencing used PBMCs. The receptors originated from a man in his forties or fifties in good health and CMV-seropositive. CDR3s include the opening cysteine and the closing phenylalanine or tryptophan. The order of the fields is D gene, CDR3 length, clone size, J gene, V gene, CDR3 DNA, CDR3 protein. A D gene is named only where the DNA matches it firmly. Size is stated for part of the rows, as once, few or many counts, or as a class when the clone is expanded.

TRBD1	16	.	TRBJ1-3	TRBV4-1	TGCGCCAGCAGCCAAGGACAGGGCAACTCTGGAAACACCATATATTTT	CASSQGQGNSGNTIYF
.	20	few	TRBJ1-3	TRBV10-3	TGTGCCATCAGTGAGCCCGAATTAGGACAGCGGGGAACCTCTGGAAACACCATATATTTT	CAISEPELGQRGTSGNTIYF
TRBD2	15	.	TRBJ2-1	TRBV6-4	TGTGCCAGCAGTGAGTCGGGCGGGAGCGCCAATGAGCAGTTCTTC	CASSESGGSANEQFF
.	16	.	TRBJ2-2	TRBV7-9	TGTGCTTCCGGTTGGGCAGGCGAAACTTACACCGGGGAGCTGTTTTTT	CASGWAGETYTGELFF
TRBD1	13	.	TRBJ1-1	TRBV4-2	TGTGCCAGCAGCCACAGGGGGGCGGCTGAAGCTTTCTTT	CASSHRGAAEAFF
.	13	.	TRBJ1-1	TRBV28	TGTGCCAGCAGTTTAACAGGGAAGAGTGAAGCTTTCTTT	CASSLTGKSEAFF
TRBD1	15	.	TRBJ2-1	TRBV9	TGTGCCAGCAGCGTACAGGGGGATGCCTACAATGAGCAGTTCTTC	CASSVQGDAYNEQFF
.	12	.	TRBJ1-5	TRBV2	TGTGCCAGCAGTGGTATGAGTCAGCCCCAGCATTTT	CASSGMSQPQHF
TRBD1	16	.	TRBJ1-2	TRBV18	TGTGCCAGCTCACCACAATCCGGGACAGGGGGCCTTGGCTACACCTTC	CASSPQSGTGGLGYTF
TRBD1	16	.	TRBJ2-7	TRBV4-1	TGCGCCAGCAGCCAATTTCCCGGACAGGGGAGCGACGAGCAGTACTTC	CASSQFPGQGSDEQYF
.	16	.	TRBJ2-4	TRBV28	TGTGCCAGCAGTTTATATCTTAGTGGGGCTAAAAACATTCAGTACTTC	CASSLYLSGAKNIQYF
TRBD2	18	.	TRBJ2-1	TRBV30	TGTGCCTGGAGAGAAACTTTGGCGGGACTAGCCTCCTACAATGAGCAGTTCTTC	CAWRETLAGLASYNEQFF
.	15	.	TRBJ2-5	TRBV27	TGTGCCAGCAGTTTTCTACACAGGGCCGGGGAGACCCAGTACTTC	CASSFLHRAGETQYF
.	13	once	TRBJ2-5	TRBV30	TGTGCCTGGGGTATTGCGCGGGGAGAGACCCAGTACTTC	CAWGIARGETQYF
.	14	.	TRBJ2-3	TRBV6-1	TGTGCCAGCAAGGTAGCTCTCTACACAGATACGCAGTATTTT	CASKVALYTDTQYF
TRBD1	17	.	TRBJ1-6	TRBV28	TGTGCCAGCCTTCGCCGGGACAGGGTGTCTATTAATTCACCCCTCCACTTT	CASLRRDRVSINSPLHF
TRBD2	20	.	TRBJ2-7	TRBV7-7	TGTGCCAGCAGCTTAGTTAGTCCTAGCGGGCACGAACTTTCGGCCTACGAGCAGTACTTC	CASSLVSPSGHELSAYEQYF
TRBD2	14	few	TRBJ2-7	TRBV5-1	TGCGCCAGCAGCTCTAGCGGGAGCACCCACGAGCAGTACTTC	CASSSSGSTHEQYF
TRBD2	19	.	TRBJ2-1	TRBV7-9	TGTGCCAGCAGCTTAAGGCCCCATCGGGTTAGCGGGCTTAGTAATGAGCAGTTCTTC	CASSLRPHRVSGLSNEQFF
.	14	.	TRBJ1-2	TRBV10-3	TGTGCCATCAGTGATGGGGGACTTCACTATGGCTACACCTTC	CAISDGGLHYGYTF
.	15	.	TRBJ1-5	TRBV19	TGTGCCAGTAGCGTAGGGGGATTCAGCAGTCAGCCCCAGCATTTT	CASSVGGFSSQPQHF
.	14	.	TRBJ1-3	TRBV5-4	TGTGCCAGCAGCTTGGCCGGCGGGGGGAACACCATATATTTT	CASSLAGGGNTIYF
TRBD2	15	.	TRBJ2-3	TRBV11-3	TGTGCCAGCAGCCGCACGGGGGGGCGGACAGATACGCAGTATTTT	CASSRTGGRTDTQYF
TRBD2	15	.	TRBJ2-7	TRBV4-1	TGCGCCAGCAGCCTTCTAGCGGGGGAAGTCCACGAGCAGTACTTC	CASSLLAGEVHEQYF
.	13	once	TRBJ1-1	TRBV5-1	TGCGCCAGCAGCCCTGACAGGTCCACTGAAGCTTTCTTT	CASSPDRSTEAFF
.	13	.	TRBJ2-3	TRBV16	TGTGCCAGCAGCCAATGGGGGCCAGATACGCAGTATTTT	CASSQWGPDTQYF
TRBD2	15	.	TRBJ2-7	TRBV7-8	TGTGCCAGCAGCTTAGAAGCGGGGGGACGCTACGAGCAGTACTTC	CASSLEAGGRYEQYF
.	15	.	TRBJ1-1	TRBV4-1	TGCGCCAGCAGCCTCCTCGCGGGGGCGACCACTGAAGCTTTCTTT	CASSLLAGATTEAFF
.	13	.	TRBJ2-5	TRBV6-6	TGTGCCAGCAGTTTTCCGGGAGAAGAGACCCAGTACTTC	CASSFPGEETQYF
TRBD2	16	few	TRBJ2-5	TRBV28	TGTGCCAGCAAAGGGTTAGCGGGGGGTCTTCAAGAGACCCAGTACTTC	CASKGLAGGLQETQYF
TRBD1	22	.	TRBJ2-4	TRBV30	TGTGCCTGGAGAGAACTGTACGTAGGACAGGGATTTGTCGGCGGTGCCAAAAACATTCAGTACTTC	CAWRELYVGQGFVGGAKNIQYF
.	11	.	TRBJ2-7	TRBV6-6	TGTGCCAGCAGTTACGAGTACGAGCAGTACTTC	CASSYEYEQYF
.	17	.	TRBJ1-1	TRBV7-9	TGTGCCAGCAGCTTACAGCTGGGACAAACTATGAACACTGAAGCTTTCTTT	CASSLQLGQTMNTEAFF
TRBD1	12	.	TRBJ1-2	TRBV6-5	TGTGCCAGCAGTTGGGACAGACTAAGCTACACCTTC	CASSWDRLSYTF
TRBD1	13	.	TRBJ2-2	TRBV29-1	TGCAGCGTCCGGACAGGGGGGCGCGGGGAGCTGTTTTTT	CSVRTGGRGELFF
TRBD1	15	.	TRBJ1-1	TRBV30	TGTGCCTGGGGACAGGGGGTGATGAAGGGCACTGAAGCTTTCTTT	CAWGQGVMKGTEAFF
TRBD1	15	once	TRBJ1-1	TRBV27	TGTGCCAGCAGTGTAACAGGGGGCCGGAACACTGAAGCTTTCTTT	CASSVTGGRNTEAFF
.	15	few	TRBJ1-3	TRBV11-2	TGTGCCAGCAGCTCGGGACACGTCTCTGGAAACACCATATATTTT	CASSSGHVSGNTIYF
TRBD2	17	.	TRBJ2-6	TRBV5-1	TGCGCCAGCAACAGCGGGGGCCCTAGCTCTGGGGCCAACGTCCTGACTTTC	CASNSGGPSSGANVLTF
TRBD1	14	few	TRBJ2-1	TRBV28	TGTGCCAGCAGTTTGCGTACAGGGGGTAATGAGCAGTTCTTC	CASSLRTGGNEQFF
TRBD1	17	.	TRBJ2-5	TRBV28	TGTGCCAGCAGTGCCTCCGACAGGGTCGAATTCCAAGAGACCCAGTACTTC	CASSASDRVEFQETQYF
.	17	.	TRBJ2-6	TRBV18	TGTGCCAGCTCACCCCGACAGACAGGCGCTGGGGCCAACGTCCTGACTTTC	CASSPRQTGAGANVLTF
.	16	.	TRBJ2-1	TRBV4-2	TGTGCCAGCAGCCAAGAACCCAGGGGCGGATACAATGAGCAGTTCTTC	CASSQEPRGGYNEQFF
.	16	.	TRBJ1-6	TRBV6-5	TGTGCCAGCAGTTACGATGGGAGGTCCCTTAATTCACCCCTCCACTTT	CASSYDGRSLNSPLHF
TRBD1	14	.	TRBJ2-7	TRBV29-1	TGCAGCGCGGCCGGGACAGGAGGAAACTACGAGCAGTACTTC	CSAAGTGGNYEQYF
.	14	once	TRBJ2-7	TRBV28	TGTGCCAGCAGTCCCCGGACTGCCACGGACGAGCAGTACTTC	CASSPRTATDEQYF
TRBD2	16	.	TRBJ2-3	TRBV6-1	TGTGCCAGCAGTGAAATAACTAGCGGGAGTGGGGATACGCAGTATTTT	CASSEITSGSGDTQYF
TRBD1	15	.	TRBJ2-7	TRBV6-5	TGTGCCAGCAGTTACGACGGACAGGGGTTCGACGAGCAGTACTTC	CASSYDGQGFDEQYF
.	11	.	TRBJ2-1	TRBV5-6	TGTGCCAGCAGCTTGGGGCGGGATAAGTTCTTC	CASSLGRDKFF
TRBD2	16	.	TRBJ2-4	TRBV7-9	TGTGCCAGCAGCACCCTAGCGGGAGTCGCCAAAAACATTCAGTACTTC	CASSTLAGVAKNIQYF
.	13	.	TRBJ1-1	TRBV7-9	TGTGCCAGCAGCTTTTCAGGGGAGACTGAAGCTTTCTTT	CASSFSGETEAFF
TRBD2	15	.	TRBJ2-1	TRBV6-1	TGTGCCAGCGCCCACCTAGCGGGGGGGGGCAATGAGCAGTTCTTC	CASAHLAGGGNEQFF
TRBD2	19	few	TRBJ2-1	TRBV29-1	TGCAGCGTTGATGGGGTTTGGAGCGGGAGAATCGGGTCCTACAATGAGCAGTTCTTC	CSVDGVWSGRIGSYNEQFF
.	14	once	TRBJ2-1	TRBV7-9	TGTGCCAGCAGCTGGGAGACGTCCTACAATGAGCAGTTCTTC	CASSWETSYNEQFF
.	14	.	TRBJ1-4	TRBV7-9	TGTGCCAGCAGCTACGGGGGGGCTGGTGAAAAACTGTTTTTT	CASSYGGAGEKLFF
TRBD1	14	.	TRBJ1-1	TRBV5-4	TGTGCCAGCACCCGGACAGGGTTGAACACTGAAGCTTTCTTT	CASTRTGLNTEAFF
.	13	few	TRBJ1-2	TRBV5-1	TGCGCCAGCAGCCCGGCGGGCCCTGTGGGCTACACCTTC	CASSPAGPVGYTF
TRBD1	14	.	TRBJ1-1	TRBV6-6	TGTGCCAGCACCAGGGGGGCGGCGAACACTGAAGCTTTCTTT	CASTRGAANTEAFF
.	13	.	TRBJ2-3	TRBV5-4	TGTGCCAGCAGCCGGACTGACACAGATACGCAGTATTTT	CASSRTDTDTQYF
.	14	.	TRBJ2-5	TRBV5-1	TGCGCCAGCAACGGGGGGCATCCACAAGAGACCCAGTACTTC	CASNGGHPQETQYF